The entry below describes one T cell receptor (beta chain). This sample was taken from a study of T cell changes during pregnancy in multiple sclerosis. The CDR3 has 17 residues. V was clipped by 0 bases and J by 4 bases; unmatched bases: 4. The germline gives CDR1 SGHRS, CDR2 YFSETQ. The protocol was immunoSEQ multiplex PCR, while the TCRdb copy is restricted to in-frame clones and leaves out a portion. The sample shows under 65,000 clones, around 90% of them seen only once. The sequenced sample was CD4+ T cells from peripheral blood mononuclear cells, obtained after pregnancy. This chain joins TRBV5-1 and TRBJ2-1; 13 bases agree with TRBD2. This TCR was recovered from a female donor in good health, enrolled as a control in a pregnancy study. The CDR3 coding sequence is TGCGCCAGCAGCTTGGGGATACTAGCGGGAGGGTACAATGAGCAGTTCTTC. Translation gives CASSLGILAGGYNEQFF.